This T cell receptor beta chain was retrieved from a study of T-cell memory formation after mild COVID-19. The study, taken as a whole, reports: The study detected some responding clones in pre-infection memory, suggesting cross-reactive memory joined. Of the contracting clones, CD4+ ones lay mainly in CM and EM, and CD8+ ones in EMRA.

This CDR3 comprises 14 residues. The germline V and J ends were trimmed by 2 bases and 3 bases, with 12 bases remaining between them. Germline lookup yields CDR1 DFQATT and CDR2 SNEGSKA (reference sequence). The table lists this clonotype with many counts. No antigen is known for it. 5'RACE primed from the constant segment yielded TCR alpha and TCR beta cDNA libraries bearing sample barcodes and UMIs. TCRdb re-derived calls from the 5' RACE reads in MiXCR, one entry per CDR3 protein. The sample contains roughly 130,000 distinct CDR3 sequences, roughly 6% of which appear only once. The specimen sequenced was PBMCs or a T cell subset sorted from them (not recorded which). The rearrangement joins TRBV20-1 to TRBJ2-3; a possible D gene is TRBD2 (5 bases). This TCR came from an adult woman who had mild COVID-19 (a few samples of this study predate the infection). Cell type and time point are not known. CDR3 protein: CSARLSGETDTQYF. DNA for the CDR3: TGCAGTGCTAGACTGAGCGGAGAAACAGATACGCAGTATTTT.